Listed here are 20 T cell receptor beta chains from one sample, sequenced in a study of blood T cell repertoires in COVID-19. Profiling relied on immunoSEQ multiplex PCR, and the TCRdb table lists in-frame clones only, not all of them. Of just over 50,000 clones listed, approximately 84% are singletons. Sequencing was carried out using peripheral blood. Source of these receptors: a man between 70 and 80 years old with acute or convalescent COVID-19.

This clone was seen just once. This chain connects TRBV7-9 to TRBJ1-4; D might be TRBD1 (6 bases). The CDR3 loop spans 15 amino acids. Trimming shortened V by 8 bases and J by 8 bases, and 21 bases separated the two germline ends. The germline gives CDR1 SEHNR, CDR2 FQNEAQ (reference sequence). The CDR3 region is CASQAVTGLTEKLFF. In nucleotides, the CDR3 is TGTGCCAGCCAGGCTGTAACAGGGTTAACCGAAAAACTGTTTTTT.

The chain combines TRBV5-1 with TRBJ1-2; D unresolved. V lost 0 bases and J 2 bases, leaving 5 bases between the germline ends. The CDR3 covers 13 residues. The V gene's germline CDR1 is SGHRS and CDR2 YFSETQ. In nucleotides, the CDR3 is TGCGCCAGCAGCTTGGCGGGGAACTATGGCTACACCTTC. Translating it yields CASSLAGNYGYTF.

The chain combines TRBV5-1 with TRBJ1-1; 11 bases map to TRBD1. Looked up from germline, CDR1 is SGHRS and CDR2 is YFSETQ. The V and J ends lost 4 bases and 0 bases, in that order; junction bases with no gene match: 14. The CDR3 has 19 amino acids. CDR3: CASSGSQGQGARVNTEAFF. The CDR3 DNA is TGCGCCAGCAGCGGCTCTCAAGGACAGGGGGCTAGGGTGAACACTGAAGCTTTCTTT.

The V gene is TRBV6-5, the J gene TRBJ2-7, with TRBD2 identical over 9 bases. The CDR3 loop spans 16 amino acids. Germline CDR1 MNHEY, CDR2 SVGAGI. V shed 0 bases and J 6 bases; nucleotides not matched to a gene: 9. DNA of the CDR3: TGTGCCAGCAGTTACTCGCCGTTAGCGGGGGTCGGCGAGCAGTACTTC. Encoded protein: CASSYSPLAGVGEQYF.

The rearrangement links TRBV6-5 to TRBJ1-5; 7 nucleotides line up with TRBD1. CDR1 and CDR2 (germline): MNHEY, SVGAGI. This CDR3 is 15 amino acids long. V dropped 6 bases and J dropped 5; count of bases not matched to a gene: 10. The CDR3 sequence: CASRMAYRGDQPQHF. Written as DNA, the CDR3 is TGTGCCAGCAGGATGGCTTACAGGGGTGATCAGCCCCAGCATTTT.

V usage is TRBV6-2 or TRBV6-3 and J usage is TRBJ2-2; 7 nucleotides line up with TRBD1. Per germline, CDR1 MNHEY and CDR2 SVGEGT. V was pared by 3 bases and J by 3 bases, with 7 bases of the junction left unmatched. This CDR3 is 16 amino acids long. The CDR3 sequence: CASSYRQGYDTGELFF. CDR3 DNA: TGTGCCAGCAGTTATCGACAGGGCTATGACACCGGGGAGCTGTTTTTT.

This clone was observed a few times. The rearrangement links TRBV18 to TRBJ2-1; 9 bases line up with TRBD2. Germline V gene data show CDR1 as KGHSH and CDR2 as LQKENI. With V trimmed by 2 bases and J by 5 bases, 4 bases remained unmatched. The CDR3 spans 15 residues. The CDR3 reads CASSPMIAGDNEQFF. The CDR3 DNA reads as TGTGCCAGCTCACCAATGATAGCGGGGGACAATGAGCAGTTCTTC.

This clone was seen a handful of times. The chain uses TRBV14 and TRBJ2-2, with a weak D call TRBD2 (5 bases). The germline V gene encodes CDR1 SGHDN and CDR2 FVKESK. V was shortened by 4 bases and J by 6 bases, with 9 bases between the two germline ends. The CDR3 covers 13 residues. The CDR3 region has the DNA TGTGCCAGCAGCCCCTTCGGGGCCGGGGAGCTGTTTTTT. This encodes CASSPFGAGELFF.

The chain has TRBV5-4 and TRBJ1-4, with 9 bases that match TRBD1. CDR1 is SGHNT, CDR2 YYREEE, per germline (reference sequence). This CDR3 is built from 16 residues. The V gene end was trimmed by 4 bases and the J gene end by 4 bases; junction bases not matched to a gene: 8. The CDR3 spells CASSMGQGAGNEKLFF. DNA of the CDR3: TGTGCCAGCAGCATGGGACAGGGAGCCGGTAATGAAAAACTGTTTTTT.

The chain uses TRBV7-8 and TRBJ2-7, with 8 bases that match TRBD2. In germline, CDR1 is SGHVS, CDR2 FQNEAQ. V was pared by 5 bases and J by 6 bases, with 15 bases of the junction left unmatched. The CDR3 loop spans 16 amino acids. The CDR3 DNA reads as TGTGCCAGCAGCGAGAAGAGGGGAGCGGGAGTGGGCGAGCAGTACTTC. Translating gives CASSEKRGAGVGEQYF.

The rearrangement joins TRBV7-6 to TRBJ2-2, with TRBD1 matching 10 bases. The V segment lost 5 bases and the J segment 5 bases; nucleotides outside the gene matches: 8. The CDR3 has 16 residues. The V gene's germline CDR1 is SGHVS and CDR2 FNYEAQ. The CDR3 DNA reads TGTGCCAGCAGCCCTTACCGGGACAGGGGAACCGGGGAGCTGTTTTTT. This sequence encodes CASSPYRDRGTGELFF. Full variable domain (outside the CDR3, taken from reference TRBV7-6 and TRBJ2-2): GAGVSQSPRYKVTKRGQDVALRCDPISGHVSLYWYRQALGQGPEFLTYFNYEAQQDKSGLPNDRFSAERPEGSISTLTIQRTEQRDSAMYRCASSPYRDRGTGELFFGEGSRLTVL.

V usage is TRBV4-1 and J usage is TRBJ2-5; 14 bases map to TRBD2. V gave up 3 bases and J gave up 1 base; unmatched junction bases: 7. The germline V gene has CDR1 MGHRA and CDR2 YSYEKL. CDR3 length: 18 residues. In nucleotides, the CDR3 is TGCGCCAGCAGCCAGTTGGGACTAGCGGGAGTTGCCCAAGAGACCCAGTACTTC. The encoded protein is CASSQLGLAGVAQETQYF.

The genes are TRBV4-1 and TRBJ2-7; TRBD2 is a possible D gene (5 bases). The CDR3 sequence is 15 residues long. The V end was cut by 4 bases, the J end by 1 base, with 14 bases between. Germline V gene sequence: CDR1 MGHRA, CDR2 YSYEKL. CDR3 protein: CASSLHSGSSYEQYF. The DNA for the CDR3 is TGCGCCAGCAGCCTCCACAGCGGCAGTTCCTACGAGCAGTACTTC.

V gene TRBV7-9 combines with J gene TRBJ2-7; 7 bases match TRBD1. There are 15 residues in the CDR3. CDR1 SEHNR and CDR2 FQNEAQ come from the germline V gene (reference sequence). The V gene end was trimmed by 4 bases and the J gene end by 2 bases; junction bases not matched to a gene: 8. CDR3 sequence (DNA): TGTGCCAGCAGCTCAGGGCGGCAGGGGGCCTACGAGCAGTACTTC. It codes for CASSSGRQGAYEQYF.

In nucleotides, the CDR3 is TGTGCCAGCAGGCCCGGGACACCTAATCAGCCCCAGCATTTT. Its translation is CASRPGTPNQPQHF. The rearrangement uses TRBV28 and TRBJ1-5; weak D call: TRBD1 (6 bases). The CDR3 has 14 residues. V was trimmed by 6 bases and J by 4 bases, leaving 13 bases between them. CDR1 is MDHEN and CDR2 is SYDVKM in the germline V gene.

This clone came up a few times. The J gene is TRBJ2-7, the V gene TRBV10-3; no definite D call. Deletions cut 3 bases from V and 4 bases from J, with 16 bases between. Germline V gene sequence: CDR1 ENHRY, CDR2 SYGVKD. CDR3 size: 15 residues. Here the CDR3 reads CAISDAARSFYEQYF. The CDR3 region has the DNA TGTGCCATCAGTGACGCGGCCCGCTCCTTTTACGAGCAGTACTTC.

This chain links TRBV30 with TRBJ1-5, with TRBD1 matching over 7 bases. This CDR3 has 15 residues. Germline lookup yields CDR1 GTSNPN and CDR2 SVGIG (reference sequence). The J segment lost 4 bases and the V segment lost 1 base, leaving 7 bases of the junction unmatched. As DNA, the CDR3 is TGTGCCTGGAGTGCAGGGGGTCCCATAAATCAGCCCCAGCATTTT. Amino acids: CAWSAGGPINQPQHF. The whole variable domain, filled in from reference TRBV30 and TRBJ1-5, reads SQTIHQWPATLVQPVGSPLSLECTVEGTSNPNLYWYRQAAGRGLQLLFYSVGIGQISSEVPQNLSASRPQDRQFILSSKKLLLSDSGFYLCAWSAGGPINQPQHFGDGTRLSIL.

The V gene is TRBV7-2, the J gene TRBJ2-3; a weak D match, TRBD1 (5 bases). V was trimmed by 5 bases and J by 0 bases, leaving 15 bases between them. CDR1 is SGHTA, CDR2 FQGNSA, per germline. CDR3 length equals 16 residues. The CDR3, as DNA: TGTGCCAGCAGCGGCGGACAAAAGAGGAGCACAGATACGCAGTATTTT. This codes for CASSGGQKRSTDTQYF.

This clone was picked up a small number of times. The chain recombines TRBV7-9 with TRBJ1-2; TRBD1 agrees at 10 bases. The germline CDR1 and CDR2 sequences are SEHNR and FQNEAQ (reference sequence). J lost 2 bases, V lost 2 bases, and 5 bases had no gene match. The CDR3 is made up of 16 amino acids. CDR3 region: CASSLKAGQGNYGYTF. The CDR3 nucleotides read TGTGCCAGCAGCTTAAAGGCGGGACAGGGGAACTATGGCTACACCTTC.

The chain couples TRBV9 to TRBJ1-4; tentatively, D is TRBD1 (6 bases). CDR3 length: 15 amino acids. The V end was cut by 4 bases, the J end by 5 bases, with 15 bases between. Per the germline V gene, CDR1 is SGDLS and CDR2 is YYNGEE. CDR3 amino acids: CASSPRTAANEKLFF. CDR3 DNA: TGTGCCAGCAGCCCGAGGACAGCCGCGAATGAAAAACTGTTTTTT.